These 18 T cell receptor beta chains originate from one sample sequenced in a study of blood T cell repertoires in COVID-19 (dated by TCRdb to 2018 to 2021). Library method: the immunoSEQ multiplex PCR assay. The clones in this table, taken by TCRdb from immuneACCESS, are in-frame only. Not every clone is retained; where verified, under half of the shortfall comes from an unresolved V gene, and the cause of the rest is unknown. This sample comprises 200,000 or so clones, roughly 90% of them detected only once. About 1.8% of the sample is in the top ten clones. The sequencing input was peripheral blood. Receptor source: a man between 65 and 85 years old with acute or convalescent COVID-19.

The chain couples TRBV18 to TRBJ2-7; 8 positions match TRBD2. V trimming: 1 base; J trimming: 10 bases; junction bases outside the gene matches: 15. Germline V gene lookup returns CDR1 KGHSH and CDR2 LQKENI. This CDR3 is built from 16 residues. CDR3 loop: CASSPRFGPAGEIQYF. The CDR3 DNA follows: TGTGCCAGCTCACCACGATTTGGCCCAGCGGGAGAGATCCAGTACTTC.

V is TRBV19 and J is TRBJ1-2, with TRBD1 identical over 7 bases. CDR3 size: 14 residues. V lost 7 bases and J lost 4; bases outside the gene matches: 9. The germline gives CDR1 LNHDA, CDR2 SQIVND (reference sequence). CDR3 sequence reads: CASKSGQTIYGYTF. As DNA, the CDR3 is TGTGCCAGTAAGTCGGGACAGACGATCTATGGCTACACCTTC. Together with reference TRBV19 and TRBJ1-2, the CDR3 gives the full variable domain: DGGITQSPKYLFRKEGQNVTLSCEQNLNHDAMYWYRQDPGQGLRLIYYSQIVNDFQKGDIAEGYSVSREKKESFPLTVTSAQKNPTAFYLCASKSGQTIYGYTFGSGTRLTVV.

The chain uses TRBV7-3 and TRBJ2-7; D may be TRBD1 (6 bases). Germline V gene sequence: CDR1 SGHTA, CDR2 FQGTGA. CDR3 length: 15 residues. V lost 1 base to trimming and J lost 2 bases, with 12 bases between them. Written as DNA, the CDR3 is TGTGCCAGCAGCTTAATAGGTGGACAGACCTACGAGCAGTACTTC. This translates into CASSLIGGQTYEQYF. Together with reference TRBV7-3 and TRBJ2-7, the CDR3 gives the full variable domain: GAGVSQTPSNKVTEKGKYVELRCDPISGHTALYWYRQSLGQGPEFLIYFQGTGAADDSGLPNDRFFAVRPEGSVSTLKIQRTERGDSAVYLCASSLIGGQTYEQYFGPGTRLTVT.

This sequence joins TRBV28 and TRBJ1-5; weak D call: TRBD1 (5 bases). Trimming left V 4 bases short and J 7 bases short, with 14 bases between. The V gene's germline CDR1 is MDHEN and CDR2 SYDVKM. The CDR3 loop spans 14 amino acids. The CDR3, as DNA: TGTGCCAGCAGTTCAGGGTTTACTGGACAGCCCCAGCATTTT. Its protein is CASSSGFTGQPQHF.

The chain uses TRBV5-4 and TRBJ1-3; 8 bases match TRBD1. Trimming took 4 bases from V and 4 from J; bases not matched to a gene: 10. Germline loops: CDR1 SGHNT, CDR2 YYREEE (reference sequence). The CDR3 sequence is 16 residues long. The CDR3 sequence is CASSQKDRGWGNTIYF. As DNA, the CDR3 is TGTGCCAGCAGCCAAAAAGACAGGGGATGGGGAAACACCATATATTTT.

The chain links TRBV5-1 to TRBJ2-5; TRBD1 matches 9 bases. Germline V CDR1 and CDR2: SGHRS, YFSETQ. The CDR3 loop spans 13 amino acids. The trim removed 4 bases at V and 7 bases at J, leaving 5 bases unmatched. The CDR3 is CASSQGQGWTQYF. The CDR3 DNA follows: TGCGCCAGCAGCCAAGGACAGGGGTGGACCCAGTACTTC. Drawing the rest from reference TRBV5-1 and TRBJ2-5, the complete variable domain is KAGVTQTPRYLIKTRGQQVTLSCSPISGHRSVSWYQQTPGQGLQFLFEYFSETQRNKGNFPGRFSGRQFSNSRSEMNVSTLELGDSALYLCASSQGQGWTQYFGPGTRLLVL.

The V and J genes are TRBV7-6 and TRBJ2-3; 7 bases are shared with TRBD2. The CDR3 sequence is 15 residues long. V shed 1 base and J 3 bases; nucleotides not matched to a gene: 4. CDR1 and CDR2 from the germline V gene are SGHVS and FNYEAQ. In DNA, the CDR3 is TGTGCCAGCAGCTTAGGGGCGGGAGTAACAGATACGCAGTATTTT. Its translation: CASSLGAGVTDTQYF.

The chain links TRBV7-3 to TRBJ1-1; possibly TRBD1 for D (5 bases). This CDR3 is 15 amino acids long. Germline V gives CDR1 SGHTA, CDR2 FQGTGA. The V end lost 2 bases, the J end lost 4 bases, and 14 bases lay between the germline ends. This chain's CDR3 is CASSLGVLGGTEAFF. The CDR3, as DNA: TGTGCCAGCAGCTTAGGGGTCCTCGGGGGCACTGAAGCTTTCTTT. Full variable domain (remainder filled in from reference TRBV7-3 and TRBJ1-1): GAGVSQTPSNKVTEKGKYVELRCDPISGHTALYWYRQSLGQGPEFLIYFQGTGAADDSGLPNDRFFAVRPEGSVSTLKIQRTERGDSAVYLCASSLGVLGGTEAFFGQGTRLTVV.

The chain joins TRBV27 to TRBJ2-1; 10 positions agree with TRBD2. CDR1 is MNHEY, CDR2 SMNVEV, per germline (reference sequence). The CDR3 loop spans 15 amino acids. V lost 5 bases, J lost 6 bases, and 7 bases stayed unmatched. The CDR3 protein is CASSRPGLAFNEQFF. CDR3 bases: TGTGCCAGCAGTCGTCCGGGACTAGCGTTCAATGAGCAGTTCTTC.

The chain employs TRBV19 and TRBJ1-5, with D unresolved. V was clipped by 2 bases and J by 8 bases, with 13 bases between them. This CDR3 contains 14 residues. The germline CDR1 and CDR2 sequences are LNHDA and SQIVND (reference sequence). The CDR3 DNA reads as TGTGCCAGTAGTATACCCGGAGGTTGGGAGCCCCAGCATTTT. Its protein is CASSIPGGWEPQHF. The full variable domain, with the rest looked up from reference TRBV19 and TRBJ1-5, is DGGITQSPKYLFRKEGQNVTLSCEQNLNHDAMYWYRQDPGQGLRLIYYSQIVNDFQKGDIAEGYSVSREKKESFPLTVTSAQKNPTAFYLCASSIPGGWEPQHFGDGTRLSIL.

The rearrangement links TRBV6-5 to TRBJ2-2; the match to TRBD2 covers 7 bases. This CDR3 contains 14 residues. The V segment lost 2 bases and the J segment 6 bases; nucleotides outside the gene matches: 3. Germline loops: CDR1 MNHEY, CDR2 SVGAGI. CDR3 region: CASSYGRVAGELFF. The CDR3, as DNA: TGTGCCAGCAGTTACGGGAGGGTTGCCGGGGAGCTGTTTTTT.

This clone was counted a few times. The chain uses TRBV7-2 and TRBJ2-7, with TRBD2 matching over 9 bases. The germline V gene encodes CDR1 SGHTA and CDR2 FQGNSA. The junction had 8 bases not matched to a gene; V was cut back by 5 bases and J by 3 bases. The CDR3 is 15 residues long. CDR3 sequence: CASSPGLAGIYEQYF. The CDR3 DNA reads TGTGCCAGCAGCCCAGGCCTAGCGGGAATCTACGAGCAGTACTTC.

The V and J genes are TRBV7-9 and TRBJ2-2; D is unresolved. Germline-derived CDR1 and CDR2 are SEHNR and FQNEAQ (reference sequence). The V end was cut by 5 bases, the J end by 2 bases, with 15 bases between. CDR3 length: 16 amino acids. The CDR3: CASSPPFRVNTGELFF. The CDR3 nucleotides read TGTGCCAGCAGCCCTCCGTTTCGGGTAAACACCGGGGAGCTGTTTTTT.

The genes are TRBV11-2 and TRBJ1-2, with a tentative D call TRBD1 (5 bases). V lost 7 bases, J lost 2 bases, and 14 bases lay in between. Germline CDR1 SGHAT, CDR2 FQNNGV. The CDR3 covers 14 residues. This CDR3 is CASNRDRLNYGYTF. The CDR3 coding sequence is TGTGCCAGCAATAGAGACAGACTCAACTATGGCTACACCTTC.

The chain employs TRBV19 and TRBJ2-7, with 11 positions matching TRBD2. The CDR3 length is 15 residues. Germline V gene sequence: CDR1 LNHDA, CDR2 SQIVND (reference sequence). V lost 4 bases, J lost 6 bases, and 8 bases stayed unmatched. The CDR3 bases are TGTGCCAGTAGTAATATCGGGACTAGCGGCGGCGAGCAGTACTTC. Protein sequence: CASSNIGTSGGEQYF.

The chain has TRBV4-3 and TRBJ2-1; 8 positions match TRBD2. Germline assignment: CDR1 LGHNA and CDR2 YSLEER. CDR3 length: 13 residues. The V and J ends lost 4 bases and 8 bases, in that order; junction bases with no gene match: 4. The CDR3 loop reads CASSLEGLDEQFF. In DNA form, the CDR3 reads TGCGCCAGCAGCCTTGAGGGACTAGATGAGCAGTTCTTC.

The chain links TRBV5-1 to TRBJ2-7; tentative D call: TRBD1 (5 bases). Germline CDR1 and CDR2: SGHRS and YFSETQ. The CDR3 spans 14 residues. Trimming removed 4 bases from V and 3 bases from J, with 14 bases in between. As DNA, the CDR3 is TGCGCCAGCAGCGCGCTTTTAACAGGCTACGAGCAGTACTTC. Encoded protein: CASSALLTGYEQYF.

The chain employs TRBV24-1 and TRBJ1-2, with D possibly matching TRBD1 (6 bases). The CDR3 totals 13 residues. V was pared by 9 bases and J by 3 bases, with 13 bases between. The germline V gene encodes CDR1 KGHDR and CDR2 SFDVKD. The CDR3 DNA sequence: TGTGCCACCTCATCGGCAGGGGACTATGGCTACACCTTC. Its protein is CATSSAGDYGYTF.